This TCR beta chain was identified during a study of CD8 T cells in Susac syndrome. V lost 6 bases to trimming and J lost 2 bases; unmatched junction nucleotides: 11. Germline-derived CDR1 and CDR2 are SGHRS and YFSETQ. This CDR3 region has 16 residues. When the RNA was reverse transcribed, random hexamers were used with an input of roughly 0.45 to 1 ug. Each CDR3 protein gets one entry after TCRdb re-called the immunoSEQ multiplex PCR reads with MiXCR. Among 150,000 to 200,000 distinct CDR3 sequences, approximately 93% were seen once, and the ten largest hold 0.1%. This chain links TRBV5-1 with TRBJ2-5; 9 positions agree with TRBD2. The receptor was derived from a human donor in good health. The specimen was CD4+ T cells from PBMCs. CDR3 protein: CASTLTASGAQETQYF. As DNA, the CDR3 is TGCGCCAGCACCCTGACGGCTAGCGGGGCACAAGAGACCCAGTACTTC.